These 9 T cell receptor beta chains share one sample of origin, sequenced in a study of T cell changes during pregnancy in multiple sclerosis. Generated by immunoSEQ multiplex PCR, the TCRdb table keeps only in-frame clones and is missing some. The sample yields around 34,000 clones, around 90% seen once. The material sequenced was CD8+ T cells from peripheral blood mononuclear cells, taken after pregnancy. The receptor set was obtained from a female donor with multiple sclerosis, enrolled in a pregnancy study.

The chain employs TRBV7-9 and TRBJ1-1; D gene unclear. V gave up 1 base and J gave up 2 bases, with 8 bases separating them. The CDR3 is 14 amino acids. Germline assignment: CDR1 SEHNR and CDR2 FQNEAQ (reference sequence). The DNA for the CDR3 is TGTGCCAGCAGCTTAGGCGTCGGTAACACTGAAGCTTTCTTT. It translates to CASSLGVGNTEAFF.

The chain joins TRBV5-4 to TRBJ2-1; D is possibly TRBD1 (5 bases). V shed 4 bases and J shed 4 bases, with 15 bases lying between them. CDR3 size: 15 residues. Per the germline V gene, CDR1 is SGHNT and CDR2 is YYREEE (reference sequence). The CDR3 DNA reads TGTGCCAGCAGCCACCTGGACAACCAATACAATGAGCAGTTCTTC. Translated, it gives CASSHLDNQYNEQFF.

The chain is built from TRBV2 and TRBJ1-1, with 8 bases lining up with TRBD1. Germline trimming cut 0 bases from V and 0 bases from J; bases unmatched to any gene: 0. The CDR3 has 15 amino acids. CDR1 is SNHLY and CDR2 is FYNNEI in the germline V gene. The CDR3: CASSEAGQVNTEAFF. The DNA of the CDR3 is TGTGCCAGCAGTGAAGCGGGACAGGTGAACACTGAAGCTTTCTTT.

V gene TRBV15 combines with J gene TRBJ1-1, with D possibly matching TRBD1 (5 bases). Germline lookup yields CDR1 LNHNV and CDR2 YYDKDF (reference sequence). The CDR3 has 16 residues. V was cut by 0 bases and J by 0 bases, with 11 bases left in between. The CDR3 here is CATSRERRQLNTEAFF. Written as DNA, the CDR3 is TGTGCCACCAGCAGAGAGAGGCGACAGTTGAACACTGAAGCTTTCTTT.

The table lists this clone with a count of one. The chain couples TRBV11-2 to TRBJ1-2; the D is unclear. The CDR3 contains 15 residues. CDR1 is SGHAT, CDR2 FQNNGV, per germline. V lost 6 bases to trimming and J lost 4 bases, with 18 bases between them. CDR3 region: CASRPWIQEGYGYTF. DNA for the CDR3: TGTGCCAGCAGGCCCTGGATCCAAGAGGGCTATGGCTACACCTTC.

The chain carries TRBV9 and TRBJ1-1; possible D gene TRBD1, 5 bases. The CDR3 extends over 16 amino acids. Trimming pared 3 bases from V and 6 bases from J, leaving 21 bases between. Germline V lookup: CDR1 SGDLS, CDR2 YYNGEE. CDR3 region: CASSAQNTGFDAEAFF. The CDR3 DNA is TGTGCCAGCAGCGCCCAGAATACAGGCTTTGACGCTGAAGCTTTCTTT.

The rearrangement links TRBV25-1 to TRBJ1-3, with unresolved D. V was trimmed by 7 bases and J by 0 bases, leaving 7 bases between them. The CDR3 sequence is 13 residues long. Germline V lookup: CDR1 MGHDK, CDR2 SYGVNS. CDR3 nucleotides: TGTGCCAGCAACCCTAGCTCTGGAAACACCATATATTTT. Translating gives CASNPSSGNTIYF.

V gene TRBV9 combines with J gene TRBJ2-7, with a possible D match to TRBD2 (6 bases). This CDR3 has 16 amino acids. Germline lookup yields CDR1 SGDLS and CDR2 YYNGEE. Trimming left V 3 bases short and J 3 bases short, with 19 bases between. CDR3 DNA: TGTGCCAGCAGCGCGGGGGACTTAGCGGTGCACTACGAGCAGTACTTC. Translated, it gives CASSAGDLAVHYEQYF. Looking up the rest from reference TRBV9 and TRBJ2-7 gives the full variable domain: DSGVTQTPKHLITATGQRVTLRCSPRSGDLSVYWYQQSLDQGLQFLIQYYNGEERAKGNILERFSAQQFPDLHSELNLSSLELGDSALYFCASSAGDLAVHYEQYFGPGTRLTVT.

This clone occurred once. This rearrangement joins TRBV6-1 to TRBJ2-7; maybe TRBD2 (6 bases). Trimming removed 1 base from V and 0 bases from J, with 13 bases in between. This CDR3 comprises 16 residues. Germline V lookup: CDR1 MNHNS, CDR2 SASEGT. The CDR3 nucleotides are TGTGCCAGCAGTGAAGTTCGGGGGACTTTCTCCTACGAGCAGTACTTC. Residues: CASSEVRGTFSYEQYF.